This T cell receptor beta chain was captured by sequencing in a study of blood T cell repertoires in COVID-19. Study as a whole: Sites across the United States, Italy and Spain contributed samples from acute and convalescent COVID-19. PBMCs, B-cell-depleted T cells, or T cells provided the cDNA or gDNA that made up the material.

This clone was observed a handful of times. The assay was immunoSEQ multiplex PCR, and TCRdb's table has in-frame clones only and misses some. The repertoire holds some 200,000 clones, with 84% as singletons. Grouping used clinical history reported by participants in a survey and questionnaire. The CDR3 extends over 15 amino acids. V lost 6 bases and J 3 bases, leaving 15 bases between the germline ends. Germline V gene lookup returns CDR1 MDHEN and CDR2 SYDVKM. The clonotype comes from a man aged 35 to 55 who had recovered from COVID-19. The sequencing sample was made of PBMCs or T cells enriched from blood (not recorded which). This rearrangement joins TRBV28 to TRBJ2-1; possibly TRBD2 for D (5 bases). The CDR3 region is CASRQREGNYNEQFF. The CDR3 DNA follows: TGTGCCAGCAGGCAGAGAGAGGGAAACTACAATGAGCAGTTCTTC.